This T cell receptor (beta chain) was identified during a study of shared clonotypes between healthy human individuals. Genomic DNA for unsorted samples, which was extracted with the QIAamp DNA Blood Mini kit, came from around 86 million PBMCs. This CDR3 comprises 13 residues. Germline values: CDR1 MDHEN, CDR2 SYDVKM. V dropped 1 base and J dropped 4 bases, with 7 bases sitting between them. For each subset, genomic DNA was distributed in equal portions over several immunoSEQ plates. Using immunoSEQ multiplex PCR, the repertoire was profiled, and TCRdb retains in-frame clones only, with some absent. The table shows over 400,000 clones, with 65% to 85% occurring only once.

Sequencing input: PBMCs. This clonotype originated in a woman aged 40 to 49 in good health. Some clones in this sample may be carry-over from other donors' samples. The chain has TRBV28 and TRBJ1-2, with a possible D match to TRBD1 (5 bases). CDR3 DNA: TGTGCCAGCAGTTTATCAGGGAGCTATGGCTACACCTTC. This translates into CASSLSGSYGYTF.